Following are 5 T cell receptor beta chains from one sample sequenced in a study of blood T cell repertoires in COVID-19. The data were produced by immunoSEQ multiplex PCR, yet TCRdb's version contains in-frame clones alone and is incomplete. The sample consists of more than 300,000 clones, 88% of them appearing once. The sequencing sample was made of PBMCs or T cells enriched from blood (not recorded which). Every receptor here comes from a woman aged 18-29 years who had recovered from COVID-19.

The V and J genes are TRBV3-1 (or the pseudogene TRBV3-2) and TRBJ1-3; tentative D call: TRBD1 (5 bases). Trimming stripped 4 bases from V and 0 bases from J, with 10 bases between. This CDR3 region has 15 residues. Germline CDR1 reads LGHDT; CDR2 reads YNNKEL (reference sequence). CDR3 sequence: CASSPLGDSGNTIYF. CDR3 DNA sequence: TGTGCCAGCAGCCCTTTAGGGGACTCTGGAAACACCATATATTTT.

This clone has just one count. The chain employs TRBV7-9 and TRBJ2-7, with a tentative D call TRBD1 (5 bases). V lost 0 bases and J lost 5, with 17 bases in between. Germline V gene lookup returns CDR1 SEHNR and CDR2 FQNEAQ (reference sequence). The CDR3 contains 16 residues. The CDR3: CASSLAGVFTHNEQYF. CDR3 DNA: TGTGCCAGCAGCTTAGCAGGGGTCTTCACCCATAACGAGCAGTACTTC.

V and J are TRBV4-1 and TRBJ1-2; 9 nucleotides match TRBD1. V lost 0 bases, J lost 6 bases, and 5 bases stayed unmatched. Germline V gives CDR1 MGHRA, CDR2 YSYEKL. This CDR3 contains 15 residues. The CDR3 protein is CASSQEWTGVDGYTF. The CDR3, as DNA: TGCGCCAGCAGCCAAGAGTGGACAGGGGTTGATGGCTACACCTTC.

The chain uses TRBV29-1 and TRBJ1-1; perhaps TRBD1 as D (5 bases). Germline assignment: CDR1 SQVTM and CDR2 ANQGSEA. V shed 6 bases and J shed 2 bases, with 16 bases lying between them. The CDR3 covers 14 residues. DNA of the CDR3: TGCAGCGTGACCCTTACAGGATCTAACACTGAAGCTTTCTTT. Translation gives CSVTLTGSNTEAFF.

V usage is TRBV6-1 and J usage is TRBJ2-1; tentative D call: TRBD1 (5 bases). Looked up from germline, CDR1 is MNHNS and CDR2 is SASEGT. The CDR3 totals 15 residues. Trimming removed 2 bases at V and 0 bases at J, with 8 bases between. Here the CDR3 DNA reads TGTGCCAGCAGTGAACAGGGTTACTCCTACAATGAGCAGTTCTTC. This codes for CASSEQGYSYNEQFF.